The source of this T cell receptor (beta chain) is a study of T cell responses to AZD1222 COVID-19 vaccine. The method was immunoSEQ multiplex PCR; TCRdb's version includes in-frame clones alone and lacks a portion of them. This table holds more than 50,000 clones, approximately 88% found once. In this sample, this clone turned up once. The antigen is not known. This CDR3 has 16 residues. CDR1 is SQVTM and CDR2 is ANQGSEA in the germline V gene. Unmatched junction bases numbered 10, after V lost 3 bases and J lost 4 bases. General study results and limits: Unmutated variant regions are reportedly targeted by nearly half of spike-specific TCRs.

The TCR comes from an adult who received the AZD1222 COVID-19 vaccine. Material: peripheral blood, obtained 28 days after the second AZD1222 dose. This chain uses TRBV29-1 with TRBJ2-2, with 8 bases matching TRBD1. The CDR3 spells CSVEKTGATGTGELFF. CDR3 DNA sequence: TGCAGCGTTGAGAAGACAGGGGCAACGGGCACCGGGGAGCTGTTTTTT.